This T cell receptor (beta chain) was observed in a study of blood T cell repertoires in COVID-19. Looking at the study overall: From T cells, B-cell-depleted T cells, or PBMCs came the material, which was cDNA or gDNA.

The CDR3 contains 14 residues. CDR1 and CDR2 from the germline V gene are WNHNN and SYGVQD (reference sequence). J gave up 1 base and V 6 bases, and 4 bases lay outside the gene matches. Generated by immunoSEQ multiplex PCR, the TCRdb table keeps only in-frame clones and is missing some. Among about 210,000 clones listed, around four fifths were seen once. Source material: peripheral blood. The TCR comes from a woman between 65 and 79 years old with COVID-19, enrolled during active disease. The rearrangement links TRBV10-1 to TRBJ1-1; 8 bases are shared with TRBD1. The CDR3 region has the DNA TGCGCCAGCAGGGAAGGACAGGGGAACACTGAAGCTTTCTTT. Translating it yields CASREGQGNTEAFF.